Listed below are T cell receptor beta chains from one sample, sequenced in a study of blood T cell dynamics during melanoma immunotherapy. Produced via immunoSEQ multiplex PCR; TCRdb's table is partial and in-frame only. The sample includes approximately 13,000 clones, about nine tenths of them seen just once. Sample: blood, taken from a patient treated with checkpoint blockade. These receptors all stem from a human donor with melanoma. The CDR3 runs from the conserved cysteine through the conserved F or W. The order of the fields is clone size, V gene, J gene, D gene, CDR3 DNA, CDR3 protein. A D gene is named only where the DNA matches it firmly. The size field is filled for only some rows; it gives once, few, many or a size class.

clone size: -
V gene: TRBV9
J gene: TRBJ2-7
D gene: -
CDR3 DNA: TGTGCCAGCAGCGTAGGGGCTAGCAGTATCTACGAGCAGTACTTC
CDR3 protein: CASSVGASSIYEQYF

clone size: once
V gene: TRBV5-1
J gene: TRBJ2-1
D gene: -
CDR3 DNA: TGCGCCAGCAGCGGCGGGACACAGAGCTCCTACAATGAGCAGTTCTTC
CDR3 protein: CASSGGTQSSYNEQFF

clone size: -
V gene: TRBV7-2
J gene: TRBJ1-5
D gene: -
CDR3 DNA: TGTGCCAGCAGCATAGTAGGCAATCAGCCCCAGCATTTT
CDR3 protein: CASSIVGNQPQHF

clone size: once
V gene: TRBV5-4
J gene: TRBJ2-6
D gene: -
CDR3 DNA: TGTGCCAGCGGAGCGGGCCCTGGGGCCAACGTCCTGACTTTC
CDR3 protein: CASGAGPGANVLTF

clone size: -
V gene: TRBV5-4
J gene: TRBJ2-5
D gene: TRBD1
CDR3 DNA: TGTGCCAGCAGCTCACCCCCCGGACAGGGCCATGGGACCCAGTACTTC
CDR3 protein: CASSSPPGQGHGTQYF

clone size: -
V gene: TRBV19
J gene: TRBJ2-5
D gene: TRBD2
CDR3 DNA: TGTGCCAGTAGTACGCCCTCCGGGACTAACAGCGCGGGGACCCAGTACTTC
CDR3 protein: CASSTPSGTNSAGTQYF

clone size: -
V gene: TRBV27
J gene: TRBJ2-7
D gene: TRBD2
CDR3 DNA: TGTGCCAGCAAAGAGCGGGAGGTGGTCTACGAGCAGTACTTC
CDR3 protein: CASKEREVVYEQYF

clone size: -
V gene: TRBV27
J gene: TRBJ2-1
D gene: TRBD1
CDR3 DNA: TGTGCCAGCAGTGGGACAGGGTCTTACAATGAGCAGTTCTTC
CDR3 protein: CASSGTGSYNEQFF

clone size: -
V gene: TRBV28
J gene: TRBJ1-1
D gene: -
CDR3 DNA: TGTGCCAGCAGTTTTTTCAGGGCCGACACTGAAGCTTTCTTT
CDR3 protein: CASSFFRADTEAFF

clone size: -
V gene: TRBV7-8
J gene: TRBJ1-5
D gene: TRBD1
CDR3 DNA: TGTGCCAGCAGCTTCCTGGGACAGACGCTCCAGCCCCAGCATTTT
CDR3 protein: CASSFLGQTLQPQHF

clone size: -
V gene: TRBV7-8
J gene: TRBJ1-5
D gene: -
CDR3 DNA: TGTGCCAGCACTCAATTCGGGGGGTTCGGGAATCAGCCCCAGCATTTT
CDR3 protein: CASTQFGGFGNQPQHF

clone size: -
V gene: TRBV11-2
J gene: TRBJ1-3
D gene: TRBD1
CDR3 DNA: TGTGCCAGCAGCTTACTCGGACAGGGGAACACCATATATTTT
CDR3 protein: CASSLLGQGNTIYF

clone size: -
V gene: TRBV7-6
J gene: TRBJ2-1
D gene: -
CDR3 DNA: TGTGCCAGCAGCTCCACCCATGACGAAGGGAATGAGCAGTTCTTC
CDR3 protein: CASSSTHDEGNEQFF

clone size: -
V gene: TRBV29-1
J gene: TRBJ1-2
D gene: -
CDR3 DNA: TGCAGCGTTGGCGTCGGGGCAGCTAACTATGGCTACACCTTC
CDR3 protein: CSVGVGAANYGYTF

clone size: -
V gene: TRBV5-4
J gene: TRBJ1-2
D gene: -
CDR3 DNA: TGTGCCAGCAGCCCGGGACTGGGTTTTAACTATGGCTACACCTTC
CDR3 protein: CASSPGLGFNYGYTF

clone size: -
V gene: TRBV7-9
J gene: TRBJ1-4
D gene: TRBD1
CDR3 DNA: TGTGCCAGCAGCCCAAGACAGGGCTGGGCTGAAAAACTGTTTTTT
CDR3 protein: CASSPRQGWAEKLFF

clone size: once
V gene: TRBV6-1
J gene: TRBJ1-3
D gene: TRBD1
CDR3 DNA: TGTGCCAGCAGTGAACTAGACAGGGCGGGAGGAAACACCATATATTTT
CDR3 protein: CASSELDRAGGNTIYF

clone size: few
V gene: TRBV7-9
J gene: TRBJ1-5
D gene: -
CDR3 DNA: TGTGCCAGCAGGGGGGACGGTAATCAGCCCCAGCATTTT
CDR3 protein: CASRGDGNQPQHF

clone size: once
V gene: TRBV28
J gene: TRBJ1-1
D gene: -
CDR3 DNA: TGTGCCAGCAGCCTCCCGGGGTCGAAACCTGAAGCTTTCTTT
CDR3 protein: CASSLPGSKPEAFF

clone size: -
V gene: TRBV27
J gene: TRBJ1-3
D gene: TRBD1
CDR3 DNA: TGTGCCAGCAGTCCGCGGGACAGCTCTGGAAACACCATATATTTT
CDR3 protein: CASSPRDSSGNTIYF

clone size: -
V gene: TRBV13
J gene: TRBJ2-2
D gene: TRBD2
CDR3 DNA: TGTGCCAGCAGCTCGAAGACTAGCGGGAGGATCACCGGGGAGCTGTTTTTT
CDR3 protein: CASSSKTSGRITGELFF

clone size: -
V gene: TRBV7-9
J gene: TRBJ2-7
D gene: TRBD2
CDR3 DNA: TGTGCCAGCAGCCCCCGGGGGGACGCTATCACGTACGAGCAGTACTTC
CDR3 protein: CASSPRGDAITYEQYF